The sequence of this T cell receptor (beta chain) was determined in a study of blood T cell repertoires in COVID-19. Authors' data handling: Researchers report that nucleated cell counts were estimated from reference gene primer amplification. Some clones are missing from TCRdb's copy, which holds only in-frame ones; the method was immunoSEQ multiplex PCR. For V, J and clone size, that table is used; D and trimming come from the DNA. The sample carries about 94,000 clones, 75% to 90% recorded once. This CDR3 contains 16 residues. Germline V CDR1 and CDR2: KGHSH, LQKENI. Trimming took 0 bases from V and 3 from J, leaving 12 bases between them.

The J gene is TRBJ2-1, the V gene TRBV18; tentative D call: TRBD2 (6 bases). The receptor's source is an elderly woman with acute or convalescent COVID-19. Sequencing was done on a sample of peripheral blood. The CDR3 is CASSPPASAYYNEQFF. The CDR3 region has the DNA TGTGCCAGCTCACCACCGGCTAGCGCGTACTACAATGAGCAGTTCTTC.